This TCR beta chain is drawn from a study of T-cell reconstitution after alpha-beta-depleted transplantation in children (dated by TCRdb to 2016 to 2018). With respect to the entire study: Using TCR repertoire profiling, the study followed T-cell immune reconstitution in a quantitative way in children after TCRalphabeta/CD19-depleted allogeneic hematopoietic cell transplantation. Overall results and qualifications from the work: Apparently early alphabetaT-cell count recovery about two months after transplant reportedly relied on only several hundred rapidly expanded clones derived from non-depleted graft cells. The frequencies of hyperexpanded clones fell over the following months, and after one year, T-cell counts and TCRbeta diversity were mostly attributed to newly produced T cells. The high TCRbeta diversity at day 60 in some patients was ascribed to recipient T cells and intrathymic progenitors that had survived conditioning.

The CDR3 starts with the cysteine, ends with the phenylalanine, and has 16 residues. Only the CDR3 region is kept as DNA, spanning 48 bases read in frame from base 1. CDR1 and CDR2 were assigned from the germline V gene as SGHRS and YFSETQ. Trimming costs V 4 bases and J 4 bases, and their ends lie 18 bases apart. This clonotype was seen ten or more times. Its antigen is still unknown. No clone much larger than this one lies a single base away; base qualities are absent. The label giving this sample's treatment or condition can be read as: allogeneic hematopoietic cell transplantation with graft depleted of TCRalphabeta T cells and CD19 B cells. Transplant recipients were children who received TCRalphabeta/CD19-depleted allogeneic hematopoietic cell grafts. Library method: PCR. The sample was run on an Illumina HiSeq 2500. TCR libraries were prepared with molecular barcoding, using unique molecular identifiers to normalize TCRbeta repertoire quantification. In TCRdb, the public reads were trimmed at Q25 with fastp and aligned with MiXCR, with productive beta chains retained. Rows are unified per CDR3 protein, each entry keeping the most common DNA and genes. The sample yields about 640,000 distinct CDR3 sequences; over 10% were counted once. The ten top clones hold 2.2% of the sample.

This sample comprised PBMCs, mostly from graft donor cells, obtained 360 days after TCRalphabeta/CD19-depleted stem cell transplant. The receptor was derived from a male patient under 18 who had a stem cell transplant for acute myeloid leukemia, so the T cells may come from the graft donor. Recombination connected TRBV5-1 to TRBJ2-1; the D call could be TRBD1 or TRBD2, with each sharing 5 bases. Read as DNA, the sequence is TGCGCCAGCAGCCCCAGGGTGGCGGGCTTTTACAATGAGCAGTTCTTC. This encodes CASSPRVAGFYNEQFF.